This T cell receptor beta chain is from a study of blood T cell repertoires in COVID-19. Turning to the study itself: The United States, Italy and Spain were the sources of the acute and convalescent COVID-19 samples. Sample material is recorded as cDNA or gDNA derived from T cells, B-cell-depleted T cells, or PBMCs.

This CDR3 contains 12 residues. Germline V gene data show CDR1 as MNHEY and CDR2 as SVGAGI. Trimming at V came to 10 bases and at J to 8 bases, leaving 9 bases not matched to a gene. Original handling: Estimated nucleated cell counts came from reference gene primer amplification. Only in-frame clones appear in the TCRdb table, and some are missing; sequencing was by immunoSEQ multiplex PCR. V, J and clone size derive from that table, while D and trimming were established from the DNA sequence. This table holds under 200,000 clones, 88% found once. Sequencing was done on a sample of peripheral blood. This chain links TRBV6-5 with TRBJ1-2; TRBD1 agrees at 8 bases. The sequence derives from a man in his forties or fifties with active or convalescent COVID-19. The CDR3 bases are TGTGCCATATACCAGGGGGCGGAGGGCTACACCTTC. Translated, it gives CAIYQGAEGYTF.